The T cell receptor beta chain under discussion was sequenced for a study of CD8 T cells in ankylosing spondylitis. The study's findings and limits: As reported, disease-linked clones showed significant enrichment in matched ankylosing spondylitis synovial fluid. A TCR beta motif made of 7 to 9 highly homologous variants seemed typical of ankylosing spondylitis blood.

Quantitative 5'-RACE with molecular barcodes generated TCR beta libraries. TCRdb re-called the 5' RACE reads through MiXCR, storing one row per CDR3 protein. The sample has under 450,000 distinct CDR3 sequences, under 20% seen once; the top ten hold over 0.9%. Notes on this clonotype: Its target is unknown.

The source is a male donor with ankylosing spondylitis. Specimen: blood, either unsorted or a sorted T cell fraction (not recorded which).

CDR3 sequence reads: CASSWSARVNTEAFF. CDR3 DNA: TGCGCCAGCAGCTGGAGTGCCAGGGTGAACACTGAAGCTTTCTTT. V gene TRBV5-1 combines with J gene TRBJ1-1; D possibly corresponds to TRBD1 (5 bases). Germline V CDR1 and CDR2: SGHRS, YFSETQ. The CDR3 spans 15 residues. V was clipped by 3 bases and J by 0 bases, with 12 bases between them. Variable domain in full (rest from reference TRBV5-1 and TRBJ1-1): KAGVTQTPRYLIKTRGQQVTLSCSPISGHRSVSWYQQTPGQGLQFLFEYFSETQRNKGNFPGRFSGRQFSNSRSEMNVSTLELGDSALYLCASSWSARVNTEAFFGQGTRLTVV.